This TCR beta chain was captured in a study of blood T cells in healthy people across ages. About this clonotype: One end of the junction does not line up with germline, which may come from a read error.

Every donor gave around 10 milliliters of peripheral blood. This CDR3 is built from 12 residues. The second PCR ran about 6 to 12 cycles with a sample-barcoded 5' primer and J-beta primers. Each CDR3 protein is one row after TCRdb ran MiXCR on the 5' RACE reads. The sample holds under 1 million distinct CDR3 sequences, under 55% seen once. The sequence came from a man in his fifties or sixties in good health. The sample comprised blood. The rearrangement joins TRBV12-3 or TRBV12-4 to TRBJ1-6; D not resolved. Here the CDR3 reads CANSRAPSPLHF. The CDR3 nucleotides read TGTGCCAACAGTCGGGCCCCTTCACCCCTCCACTTT.